The 27 T cell receptor beta chains presented below share a single source sample, sequenced in a study of cytomegalovirus exposure and HLA in healthy donors. The PCR employed 60 Vbeta primers together with 13 Jbeta primers. Assay: immunoSEQ multiplex PCR; the TCRdb copy retains only in-frame clones and omits some. The table has over 200,000 clones, 85% seen once. Sequenced sample: PBMCs. The source is a human donor in good health.

The chain recombines TRBV7-2 with TRBJ2-5; weak D call: TRBD2 (5 bases). Trimming shortened V by 5 bases and J by 3 bases, and 16 bases separated the two germline ends. The CDR3 sequence is 15 residues long. CDR1 and CDR2 from the germline V gene are SGHTA and FQGNSA. CDR3 nucleotide sequence: TGTGCCAGCAGCCTCGAGCCGGGAAGAAAAGAGACCCAGTACTTC. Translation gives CASSLEPGRKETQYF.

The chain links TRBV28 to TRBJ2-1, with TRBD2 identical over 10 bases. The CDR3 sequence is 18 residues long. Trimming removed 3 bases from V and 0 bases from J; junction bases left unmatched: 8. Germline V gives CDR1 MDHEN, CDR2 SYDVKM. The CDR3 is CASSFVLAGEGSYNEQFF. The DNA of the CDR3 is TGTGCCAGCAGTTTTGTCCTAGCGGGAGAGGGCTCCTACAATGAGCAGTTCTTC.

This rearrangement joins TRBV5-1 to TRBJ1-2, with 8 bases fitting TRBD1. The germline gives CDR1 SGHRS, CDR2 YFSETQ. The CDR3 has 15 amino acids. Trimming took 5 bases from V and 3 from J; bases not matched to a gene: 9. As DNA, the CDR3 is TGCGCCAGCAGAGACGGGAAGACAGGGGACTATGGCTACACCTTC. Its protein product is CASRDGKTGDYGYTF.

This chain uses TRBV19 with TRBJ1-5; D is unclear. The CDR3 spans 15 residues. From germline, CDR1 is LNHDA and CDR2 SQIVND (reference sequence). The V gene lost 1 base and the J gene lost 0 bases, with 7 bases spanning the gap. The CDR3 loop is CASSIGRNSNQPQHF. Here the CDR3 DNA reads TGTGCCAGTAGTATAGGGAGGAATAGCAATCAGCCCCAGCATTTT.

Here the CDR3 DNA reads TGTGCCAGCAGTTCCGACAGGAATAACTATGGCTACACCTTC. Its protein product is CASSSDRNNYGYTF. V usage is TRBV28 and J usage is TRBJ1-2; weak D call: TRBD1 (6 bases). Germline lookup yields CDR1 MDHEN and CDR2 SYDVKM. The CDR3 has 14 amino acids. Trimming shortened V by 4 bases and J by 1 base, and 10 bases separated the two germline ends.

The chain combines TRBV5-6 with TRBJ2-1; D uncertain. This CDR3 has 15 amino acids. CDR1 and CDR2 from the germline V gene are SGHDT and YYEEEE. Between the trimmed V and J ends, which lost 4 bases and 5 bases, there was a span of 16 bases. The CDR3, as DNA: TGTGCCAGCAGCCCGTGGGCATCAAGCCACAATGAGCAGTTCTTC. Translating gives CASSPWASSHNEQFF.

A remark on this clone: This sample also contains other DNA sequences that code for the same CDR3. The V and J genes are TRBV2 and TRBJ2-2; 13 bases agree with TRBD2. Trimming took 7 bases from V and 5 from J; bases not matched to a gene: 4. This CDR3 has 15 amino acids. CDR1 and CDR2 (germline): SNHLY, FYNNEI. The DNA of the CDR3 is TGTGCCAGCACCCCGGGACTAGCGGGAACCGGGGAGCTGTTTTTT. It yields the protein CASTPGLAGTGELFF. The whole variable domain, remainder taken from reference TRBV2 and TRBJ2-2, is EPEVTQTPSHQVTQMGQEVILRCVPISNHLYFYWYRQILGQKVEFLVSFYNNEISEKSEIFDDQFSVERPDGSNFTLKIRSTKLEDSAMYFCASTPGLAGTGELFFGEGSRLTVL.

The J gene is TRBJ2-1, the V gene TRBV19, with TRBD2 matching over 12 bases. Germline V lookup: CDR1 LNHDA, CDR2 SQIVND (reference sequence). The trim removed 6 bases at V and 8 bases at J, leaving 11 bases unmatched. The length of the CDR3 is 16 residues. The chain's CDR3 is CASRELAGGPNDEQFF. Written as DNA, the CDR3 is TGTGCCAGTAGGGAACTAGCGGGAGGTCCCAACGATGAGCAGTTCTTC.

This sequence joins TRBV7-2 and TRBJ2-7; possible D gene TRBD1, 5 bases. This CDR3 region has 14 residues. V was pared by 6 bases and J by 0 bases, with 12 bases between. From germline, CDR1 is SGHTA and CDR2 FQGNSA. The DNA of the CDR3 is TGTGCCAGCAGTTACAGGTCGAGCTCCTACGAGCAGTACTTC. This sequence encodes CASSYRSSSYEQYF.

This clone was picked up one time. The J gene is TRBJ2-7, the V gene TRBV9; TRBD2 aligns across 12 bases. CDR3 size: 15 residues. V dropped 2 bases and J dropped 7; count of bases not matched to a gene: 7. CDR1 is SGDLS and CDR2 is YYNGEE in the germline V gene. The CDR3 coding sequence is TGTGCCAGCAGCGTCCGCTCCGGACTAGCGGGAGAGCAGTACTTC. Residues: CASSVRSGLAGEQYF.

The chain employs TRBV2 and TRBJ2-5, with TRBD2 matching over 13 bases. The CDR3 contains 16 residues. Germline lookup yields CDR1 SNHLY and CDR2 FYNNEI. V dropped 6 bases and J dropped 4; count of bases not matched to a gene: 8. The CDR3 loop reads CASSRTSGSTGETQYF. CDR3 DNA sequence: TGTGCCAGCAGCCGGACTAGCGGGAGCACCGGAGAGACCCAGTACTTC. Full variable domain (outside the CDR3, taken from reference TRBV2 and TRBJ2-5): EPEVTQTPSHQVTQMGQEVILRCVPISNHLYFYWYRQILGQKVEFLVSFYNNEISEKSEIFDDQFSVERPDGSNFTLKIRSTKLEDSAMYFCASSRTSGSTGETQYFGPGTRLLVL.

V is TRBV27 and J is TRBJ2-1; no firm D call. CDR1 is MNHEY and CDR2 is SMNVEV in the germline V gene (reference sequence). The CDR3 spans 13 residues. Trimming shortened V by 2 bases and J by 13 bases, and 15 bases separated the two germline ends. The CDR3 DNA sequence: TGTGCCAGCAGTTTAGCTCTGAGATACCATCAGTTCTTC. It yields the protein CASSLALRYHQFF.

This clone is a singleton in its sample. The chain combines TRBV15 with TRBJ2-1; TRBD2 is a possible D gene (6 bases). The CDR3 totals 14 residues. V lost 0 bases, J lost 7 bases, and 10 bases lay in between. CDR1 LNHNV and CDR2 YYDKDF come from the germline V gene (reference sequence). The CDR3 DNA sequence: TGTGCCACCAGCAGAGACGACGGGAGTAATGAGCAGTTCTTC. This codes for CATSRDDGSNEQFF.

The chain links TRBV19 to TRBJ2-7; 8 bases fit TRBD2. Germline CDR1 reads LNHDA; CDR2 reads SQIVND (reference sequence). CDR3 length: 14 amino acids. V shed 4 bases and J 3 bases; nucleotides not matched to a gene: 5. CDR3 region: CASSNLAGNYEQYF. The CDR3 DNA reads TGTGCCAGTAGTAACTTAGCGGGAAACTACGAGCAGTACTTC.

V gene TRBV4-2 combines with J gene TRBJ1-2, with D possibly being TRBD1 (5 bases). The CDR3 extends over 15 amino acids. The V and J ends lost 0 bases and 0 bases respectively, with 8 bases between them. Germline V gene data show CDR1 as LGHNA and CDR2 as YNFKEQ. This chain's CDR3 is CASSQEQVSNYGYTF. The CDR3 bases are TGTGCCAGCAGCCAAGAACAGGTTTCTAACTATGGCTACACCTTC.

The chain employs TRBV6-5 and TRBJ1-2; D is perhaps TRBD1 (5 bases). Looked up from germline, CDR1 is MNHEY and CDR2 is SVGAGI. This CDR3 has 12 residues. Deletions cut 5 bases from V and 8 bases from J, with 12 bases between. The CDR3 DNA is TGTGCCAGCAGTCTCGAGCAGGGCGGCTACACCTTC. This encodes CASSLEQGGYTF.

The V gene is TRBV2, the J gene TRBJ2-7; D unclear. Looked up from germline, CDR1 is SNHLY and CDR2 is FYNNEI. The CDR3 contains 12 residues. Trimming took off 2 bases at V and 3 bases at J, with 5 bases between the two ends. This CDR3 is CASSESGYEQYF. CDR3 sequence (DNA): TGTGCCAGCAGTGAATCCGGCTACGAGCAGTACTTC.

The genes are TRBV6-5 and TRBJ2-7, with 7 bases fitting TRBD2. The V gene end was trimmed by 3 bases and the J gene end by 7 bases; junction bases not matched to a gene: 12. Germline V CDR1 and CDR2: MNHEY, SVGAGI. CDR3 length: 15 residues. Written as DNA, the CDR3 is TGTGCCAGCAGTTATACCGGGACTGACGGGAGGGAGCAGTACTTC. Translated, it gives CASSYTGTDGREQYF.

The CDR3 reads CASSGGQGHSRNIQYF. In nucleotides, the CDR3 is TGTGCCAGCAGTGGGGGACAGGGCCATTCAAGGAACATTCAGTACTTC. The J gene is TRBJ2-4, the V gene TRBV6-1, with 9 bases aligning to TRBD1. This CDR3 is built from 16 residues. The ends lost 4 bases at V and 7 bases at J; junction bases unmatched: 11. CDR1 is MNHNS, CDR2 SASEGT, per germline.

The chain carries TRBV7-2 and TRBJ2-7; weak D call: TRBD1 (7 bases). Trimming took 2 bases from V and 4 from J, leaving 18 bases between them. Germline V gives CDR1 SGHTA, CDR2 FQGNSA. The CDR3 is 16 amino acids. As DNA, the CDR3 is TGTGCCAGCAGCTTAACCCCCCGCGCAGGGGGGTACGAGCAGTACTTC. Amino acid sequence: CASSLTPRAGGYEQYF.

The rearrangement joins TRBV5-5 to TRBJ2-2; possibly TRBD1 for D (5 bases). Germline CDR1 reads SGHKS; CDR2 reads YYEKEE (reference sequence). The CDR3 consists of 15 residues. Trimming shortened V by 4 bases and J by 1 base, and 11 bases separated the two germline ends. The CDR3 sequence is CASSLYGQNTGELFF. The CDR3 region has the DNA TGTGCCAGCAGCCTTTACGGACAGAACACCGGGGAGCTGTTTTTT.

In DNA form, the CDR3 reads TGTGCCAGCATTCCGGGAGGGAACACCGGGGAGCTGTTTTTT. Residues: CASIPGGNTGELFF. This rearrangement joins TRBV28 to TRBJ2-2; 7 nucleotides align to TRBD2. Germline trimming cut 7 bases from V and 1 base from J; bases unmatched to any gene: 3. Germline lookup yields CDR1 MDHEN and CDR2 SYDVKM. CDR3 length: 14 amino acids.

V is TRBV6-4 and J is TRBJ2-3; 7 bases map to TRBD2. V was pared by 6 bases and J by 4 bases, with 7 bases of the junction left unmatched. The CDR3 sequence is 14 residues long. Germline-derived CDR1 and CDR2 are MRHNA and SNTAGT. The CDR3 loop is CASSPERGADTQYF. As DNA, the CDR3 is TGTGCCAGCAGCCCGGAACGGGGGGCAGATACGCAGTATTTT.

In its sample, this clone was seen a few times. V gene TRBV6-5 combines with J gene TRBJ1-3; no clear D. Germline-derived CDR1 and CDR2 are MNHEY and SVGAGI. Trimming cost V 4 bases and J 2 bases, with 3 bases left between them. This CDR3 comprises 12 residues. The DNA of the CDR3 is TGTGCCAGCAGTTCTACTGGAAACACCATATATTTT. Translated, it gives CASSSTGNTIYF.

In this sample, this clone turned up once. The gene calls are TRBV5-1 and TRBJ1-2; D is perhaps TRBD1 (6 bases). This CDR3 spans 14 amino acids. Trimming pared 0 bases from V and 5 bases from J, leaving 11 bases between. Germline V gene lookup returns CDR1 SGHRS and CDR2 YFSETQ. CDR3: CASSLATGTYGYTF. CDR3 bases: TGCGCCAGCAGCTTGGCGACAGGAACTTATGGCTACACCTTC. The full variable domain, rest sourced from reference TRBV5-1 and TRBJ1-2, is KAGVTQTPRYLIKTRGQQVTLSCSPISGHRSVSWYQQTPGQGLQFLFEYFSETQRNKGNFPGRFSGRQFSNSRSEMNVSTLELGDSALYLCASSLATGTYGYTFGSGTRLTVV.

The J gene is TRBJ2-1, the V gene TRBV6-5; a possible D gene is TRBD1 (5 bases). Trimming left V 2 bases short and J 0 bases short, with 8 bases between. The CDR3 contains 15 residues. CDR1 and CDR2 (germline): MNHEY, SVGAGI. CDR3 amino acids: CASSYDRSSYNEQFF. The CDR3 bases are TGTGCCAGCAGTTACGACAGATCCTCCTACAATGAGCAGTTCTTC.

The chain links TRBV13 to TRBJ2-3; 7 bases fit TRBD2. V dropped 5 bases and J dropped 0; count of bases not matched to a gene: 11. This CDR3 has 17 residues. In germline, CDR1 is PRHDT, CDR2 FYEKMQ (reference sequence). Written as DNA, the CDR3 is TGTGCCAGCAGCCCGGGCGTCCCGGGGGGAAGCACAGATACGCAGTATTTT. This codes for CASSPGVPGGSTDTQYF.